This TCR beta chain came from a study of blood T cell repertoires in COVID-19. TCRdb's copy holds only in-frame clones and misses some; the assay was immunoSEQ multiplex PCR. The sample includes roughly 140,000 clones, around 84% of them seen just once. Germline V CDR1 and CDR2: SGHRS, YFSETQ. The CDR3 spans 14 residues. V gave up 5 bases and J gave up 5 bases; unmatched junction bases: 9. Sequenced input: peripheral blood. The rearrangement uses TRBV5-1 and TRBJ1-1; 7 bases align to TRBD1. The origin of this receptor is a woman aged 45-65 years with acute or convalescent COVID-19. The CDR3 sequence is CASSSDRASTEAFF. CDR3 DNA sequence: TGCGCCAGCAGTTCAGACAGGGCGTCGACTGAAGCTTTCTTT. Full variable domain (remainder filled in from reference TRBV5-1 and TRBJ1-1): KAGVTQTPRYLIKTRGQQVTLSCSPISGHRSVSWYQQTPGQGLQFLFEYFSETQRNKGNFPGRFSGRQFSNSRSEMNVSTLELGDSALYLCASSSDRASTEAFFGQGTRLTVV.